A selection of T cell receptor beta chains follows, all from one sample in a study of blood T cell repertoires in COVID-19. Only in-frame clones appear in the TCRdb table, and some are missing; sequencing was by immunoSEQ multiplex PCR. The sample lists about 160,000 clones; approximately 90% were seen once. The sample was peripheral blood. These TCRs come from a man between 25 and 39 years old with COVID-19, enrolled during active disease. The conserved cysteine and the conserved F or W are not part of the CDR3 here.

v_call: TRBV18
cdr3_aa: ASSGGSGSVEQY

v_call: TRBV9
cdr3_aa: ASSVGQGIGPYYEQY

v_call: TRBV2
cdr3_aa: ASSGQGTKETQY

v_call: TRBV30
cdr3_aa: AWSSGGRPDTQY

v_call: TRBV7-2
cdr3_aa: ASSLDREAGYT

v_call: TRBV27
cdr3_aa: ASSTIWGRDNEQY

v_call: TRBV3-1/TRBV3-2
cdr3_aa: ASLRVRHTNTGELF

v_call: TRBV5-4
cdr3_aa: ASTKRTRGAYNEQF

v_call: TRBV7-6
cdr3_aa: ASSFGGQGEAEQY

v_call: TRBV7-8
cdr3_aa: ASSHGGYGYT

v_call: TRBV11-2
cdr3_aa: ASSLEPGNNYEQY

v_call: TRBV11-2
cdr3_aa: ASSLRASGRAFYEQY

v_call: TRBV5-1
cdr3_aa: ASTSQGMNTEAF

v_call: TRBV11-1
cdr3_aa: ASSLGRGGELF

v_call: TRBV28
cdr3_aa: ASCSPGTGSSRDTIY

v_call: TRBV12-5
cdr3_aa: ASGYGGLQPQH

v_call: TRBV5-1
cdr3_aa: ASSWGVVTGTEAF

v_call: TRBV5-5
cdr3_aa: ASSAGQINTEAF

v_call: TRBV18
cdr3_aa: ASSPTRQAMNTEAF

v_call: TRBV11-2
cdr3_aa: ASSPSLGTANTGELF

v_call: TRBV7-2
cdr3_aa: ASSLGGAGANVLT

v_call: TRBV3-1/TRBV3-2
cdr3_aa: ASSSTGGRTEAF

v_call: TRBV21-1
cdr3_aa: ASSRTTSGSFVLEQY

v_call: TRBV5-4
cdr3_aa: ASSPGQGRWDGYT

v_call: TRBV2
cdr3_aa: ASSVRLAEIYEQY

v_call: TRBV3-1/TRBV3-2
cdr3_aa: ASSQDLWLPEAF

v_call: TRBV27
cdr3_aa: ASKVTGLNYGYT

v_call: TRBV28
cdr3_aa: ASSPGQGSKQY

v_call: TRBV2
cdr3_aa: ASSDRNTEAF

v_call: TRBV19
cdr3_aa: ASSRGTESPLH

v_call: TRBV7-9
cdr3_aa: ASSSQSGVNTEAF

v_call: TRBV28
cdr3_aa: ASLAGGQPQH

v_call: TRBV2
cdr3_aa: ASLKAPGASGPADTQY

v_call: TRBV7-3
cdr3_aa: ASSPEGMGGNTIY

v_call: TRBV3-1/TRBV3-2
cdr3_aa: ASSQAGGREKLF

v_call: TRBV20-1
cdr3_aa: SASALGTGFDYGYT

v_call: TRBV28
cdr3_aa: ASREQGGRTDTQY